This T cell receptor (beta chain) is from a study of post-analysis software for immune sequencing data. Researchers reported that TCR beta cDNA libraries carried unique molecular identifiers. From around 1 to 10 million T cells, hundreds of thousands of cDNA molecules were obtained. MiXCR was run by TCRdb on the PCR reads, yielding one entry per CDR3 protein. There are 750,000 to 950,000 distinct CDR3 sequences in the sample; approximately 53% occur only once, and about 4.8% lies in the top ten. Of note for this clonotype: The antigen remains unidentified.

Study-wide findings and caveats: Diversity measured as normalized Chao1 was significantly lower in multiple sclerosis patients than in controls. A handful of TRBV segments were significantly more frequent in patients than in controls. TRBV5-6, TRBV5-1 and TRBV20-1 were among these segments. Analysis by F measure revealed that same-batch samples clustered strongly together.

The J segment lost 2 bases and the V segment lost 5 bases, leaving 6 bases of the junction unmatched. The CDR3 loop spans 15 amino acids. Germline values: CDR1 SGHTA, CDR2 FQGNSA. The source of this sequence is a girl between 10 and 17 years old with multiple sclerosis. The material sequenced was blood. The V gene is TRBV7-2, the J gene TRBJ2-5; 9 bases are shared with TRBD2. The CDR3: CASSPRAGGQETQYF. The CDR3 DNA follows: TGTGCCAGCAGCCCGCGGGCGGGGGGGCAAGAGACCCAGTACTTC.